The clone carrying this TCR beta chain was seen a few times. Its antigen is as yet unknown. Trimming stripped 4 bases from V and 1 base from J, with 14 bases between. The CDR3 sequence is 15 residues long. Germline CDR1 and CDR2: SGHDT and YYEEEE. RNA was extracted and reverse transcribed into cDNA as the sequencing template. Libraries were prepared by immunoSEQ multiplex PCR; TCRdb keeps only in-frame clonotypes and omits some of them. The profile shows 100,000 to 120,000 clones, 50% to 65% of them singletons. Regarding treatment: oral pan-JAK inhibitor, 5-10 mg twice daily. The entry originates in a study of CD8+ T cells in alopecia areata. Overall study results and limits: Tofacitinib significantly lowered scalp clonality and expanded CD8+ clones among the top 100.

The sequenced sample was CD4+ T cells sorted from blood, obtained at week 24, from a patient treated with tofacitinib. The chain carries TRBV5-6 and TRBJ1-1; D perhaps matches TRBD1 (6 bases). The clonotype comes from a human donor with alopecia areata. The CDR3 protein is CASSVPPQGNTEAFF. DNA for the CDR3: TGTGCCAGCAGCGTACCACCACAGGGGAACACTGAAGCTTTCTTT.